This TCR beta chain was identified in a study of T cell responses to AZD1222 COVID-19 vaccine. The sample holds one count of this clone. Its antigen is undetermined. Data came from immunoSEQ multiplex PCR; TCRdb stores just in-frame clones and leaves some out. Of 150,000 or so clones listed, around 89% were seen once; the top ten hold approximately 3.1%. Study results and caveats: Clonal diversity was possibly underestimated, and the donors were mostly white British, with more females. Spike-specific TCR depth and breadth grew after two AZD1222 doses. Close to half of spike-specific TCRs reportedly recognize unmutated variant regions. Vaccine-related CD4 TCRs covered spike, predominating at 160-218 and 743-854.

V lost 4 bases and J lost 9, with 9 bases in between. CDR3 length equals 10 residues. Germline V gives CDR1 SQVTM, CDR2 ANQGSEA. The material was peripheral blood, obtained on day 0 of AZD1222 vaccination. The TCR originated in an adult in good health. The V gene is TRBV29-1, the J gene TRBJ1-1, with D tentatively TRBD1 (6 bases). CDR3 nucleotides: TGCAGCGTTGGTGACAGGCAAGCTTTCTTT. This gives the protein CSVGDRQAFF.